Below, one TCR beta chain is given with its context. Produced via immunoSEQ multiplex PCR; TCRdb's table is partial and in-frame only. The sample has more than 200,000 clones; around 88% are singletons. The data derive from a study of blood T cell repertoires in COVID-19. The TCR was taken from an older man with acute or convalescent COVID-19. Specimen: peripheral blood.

The CDR3 loop reads CSVATSGLYNEQFF. CDR3 DNA: TGCAGCGTTGCTACTAGCGGCCTTTACAATGAGCAGTTCTTC. V is TRBV29-1 and J is TRBJ2-1; 8 bases map to TRBD2. V lost 4 bases, J lost 4 bases, and 6 bases stayed unmatched. Germline lookup yields CDR1 SQVTM and CDR2 ANQGSEA. This CDR3 is 14 amino acids long.